These 26 T cell receptor beta chains originate from one sample sequenced in a study of blood T cell repertoires in COVID-19. Data came from immunoSEQ multiplex PCR; TCRdb stores just in-frame clones and leaves some out. This sample has 290,000 or so clones, with around nine tenths found just once. The specimen was PBMCs or T cells enriched from blood (not recorded which). The receptors derive from a woman under 40 who had recovered from COVID-19.

The chain has TRBV19 and TRBJ2-7; 9 nucleotides line up with TRBD1. The V and J ends lost 6 bases and 4 bases, in that order; junction bases with no gene match: 1. The length of the CDR3 is 12 residues. Germline CDR1 reads LNHDA; CDR2 reads SQIVND (reference sequence). CDR3 region: CASRQGAYEQYF. For the CDR3, the DNA is TGTGCCAGTAGACAGGGGGCTTACGAGCAGTACTTC.

This rearrangement joins TRBV12-3 or TRBV12-4 to TRBJ2-1, with 10 positions matching TRBD1. V shed 6 bases, J shed 16 bases, and the junction held 3 bases outside the gene matches. CDR3 length: 10 amino acids. The CDR3 DNA sequence: TGTGCCAGCAGCCGGGACAGGGGTTTCTTC. Translated, it gives CASSRDRGFF.

This clone was counted between two and nine times. The chain carries TRBV30 and TRBJ1-1; D uncertain. The CDR3 consists of 11 residues. Per the germline V gene, CDR1 is GTSNPN and CDR2 is SVGIG (reference sequence). Trimming removed 7 bases at V and 3 bases at J, with 9 bases between. Written as DNA, the CDR3 is TGTGCCTTCCTTCGAGACACTGAAGCTTTCTTT. Translation: CAFLRDTEAFF.

J is TRBJ1-2 and V is TRBV19; 9 bases are shared with TRBD1. The CDR3 is 16 residues long. J gave up 7 bases and V 3 bases, and 12 bases lay outside the gene matches. The V gene's germline CDR1 is LNHDA and CDR2 SQIVND (reference sequence). The CDR3 sequence: CASSIPTGGASSGYTF. CDR3 nucleotides: TGTGCCAGTAGTATCCCTACAGGGGGCGCGAGTAGTGGCTACACCTTC.

J is TRBJ2-7 and V is TRBV4-3, with D uncertain. V gave up 0 bases and J gave up 2 bases, with 14 bases separating them. Looked up from germline, CDR1 is LGHNA and CDR2 is YSLEER. The CDR3 is 16 residues long. The CDR3 protein is CASSQDRTDSTYEQYF. The CDR3 DNA reads TGCGCCAGCAGCCAAGATCGCACCGACTCCACCTACGAGCAGTACTTC.

The chain carries TRBV6-4 and TRBJ1-2; tentatively, D is TRBD1 (5 bases). Trimming stripped 5 bases from V and 2 bases from J, with 9 bases between. The germline V gene encodes CDR1 MRHNA and CDR2 SNTAGT. The CDR3 has 13 amino acids. The CDR3 reads CASSPDSNYGYTF. Here the CDR3 DNA reads TGTGCCAGCAGTCCCGACAGCAACTATGGCTACACCTTC.

The chain employs TRBV19 and TRBJ2-7; tentatively, D is TRBD2 (5 bases). Trimming took 1 base from V and 3 from J, leaving 16 bases between them. The CDR3 has 16 amino acids. Germline CDR1 reads LNHDA; CDR2 reads SQIVND (reference sequence). The CDR3 protein is CASSIGLVAGGYEQYF. CDR3 DNA sequence: TGTGCCAGTAGTATAGGTTTGGTAGCCGGAGGCTACGAGCAGTACTTC.

The rearrangement joins TRBV7-3 to TRBJ2-5; 11 bases align to TRBD1. Losses at the gene ends were 8 bases for V and 4 bases for J; bases not matched to a gene: 6. The length of the CDR3 is 14 residues. Looked up from germline, CDR1 is SGHTA and CDR2 is FQGTGA. CDR3 coding DNA: TGTGCCAGCGCCCCGGGACAGGGGGGAGAGACCCAGTACTTC. Amino acids: CASAPGQGGETQYF.

The V call is TRBV28, the J call TRBJ2-3; 10 bases are a match to TRBD2. The length of the CDR3 is 16 residues. The germline V gene has CDR1 MDHEN and CDR2 SYDVKM. With V trimmed by 1 base and J by 2 bases, 3 bases remained unmatched. CDR3 bases: TGTGCCAGCAGTTTATCCAGCGGGAGGGCCACAGATACGCAGTATTTT. Translating gives CASSLSSGRATDTQYF.

The CDR3 loop reads CASSPTPGLAGESSNEQFF. As DNA, the CDR3 is TGTGCCAGCAGCCCCACACCGGGACTAGCGGGAGAATCTTCCAATGAGCAGTTCTTC. The chain recombines TRBV7-3 with TRBJ2-1; TRBD2 matches 14 bases. V dropped 5 bases and J dropped 6; count of bases not matched to a gene: 15. The CDR3 loop spans 19 amino acids. Germline-derived CDR1 and CDR2 are SGHTA and FQGTGA.

The chain combines TRBV28 with TRBJ2-3, with 7 bases matching TRBD2. This CDR3 spans 15 amino acids. V gave up 6 bases and J gave up 3 bases; unmatched junction bases: 9. Germline CDR1 reads MDHEN; CDR2 reads SYDVKM. CDR3 protein: CASRGSGGRTDTQYF. The CDR3, as DNA: TGTGCCAGCAGAGGGTCGGGCGGGAGAACAGATACGCAGTATTTT.

Concerning this clone itself: Other nucleotide sequences from this sample produce the same CDR3. The chain couples TRBV28 to TRBJ2-7, with a possible D match to TRBD2 (6 bases). This CDR3 has 13 amino acids. Trimming cost V 2 bases and J 3 bases, with 8 bases left between them. Germline assignment: CDR1 MDHEN and CDR2 SYDVKM. The CDR3 sequence: CASSLPGSYEQYF. In DNA form, the CDR3 reads TGTGCCAGCAGTTTACCCGGGAGCTACGAGCAGTACTTC.

V usage is TRBV5-8 and J usage is TRBJ2-1; the match to TRBD2 covers 7 bases. Trimming at V came to 1 base and at J to 7 bases, leaving 8 bases not matched to a gene. Germline values: CDR1 SGHTS, CDR2 YDEGEE. The CDR3 contains 15 residues. The CDR3, as DNA: TGTGCCAGCAGCTTGCGCGGGGGATTTAGGAATGAGCAGTTCTTC. Its protein product is CASSLRGGFRNEQFF. Full variable domain (rest looked up from reference TRBV5-8 and TRBJ2-1): EAGVTQSPTHLIKTRGQQATLRCSPISGHTSVYWYQQALGLGLQFLLWYDEGEERNRGNFPPRFSGRQFPNYSSELNVNALELEDSALYLCASSLRGGFRNEQFFGPGTRLTVL.

The chain has TRBV11-3 and TRBJ2-7; D possibly corresponds to TRBD1 (6 bases). The CDR3 covers 14 residues. CDR1 and CDR2 (germline): SGHNT, YENEEA. Trimming removed 0 bases at V and 4 bases at J, with 10 bases between. The CDR3 DNA reads as TGTGCCAGCAGCTTAGATGGGGGACATTACGAGCAGTACTTC. This gives the protein CASSLDGGHYEQYF.

The chain recombines TRBV5-1 with TRBJ2-3; 10 bases fit TRBD2. The germline gives CDR1 SGHRS, CDR2 YFSETQ. V shed 3 bases, J shed 4 bases, and the junction held 5 bases outside the gene matches. This CDR3 region has 15 residues. CDR3 bases: TGCGCCAGCAGCTCCACCGGGACTAGCGCAGATACGCAGTATTTT. Protein sequence: CASSSTGTSADTQYF.

As concerns this clone: This specimen includes other DNA sequences encoding the same CDR3. This chain joins TRBV9 and TRBJ2-3; 13 bases match TRBD2. This CDR3 contains 18 residues. Germline values: CDR1 SGDLS, CDR2 YYNGEE. Trimming at V came to 4 bases and at J to 0 bases, leaving 8 bases not matched to a gene. In DNA form, the CDR3 reads TGTGCCAGCAGCCCAGGGACTAGCGGGACCACTAGCACAGATACGCAGTATTTT. Protein product: CASSPGTSGTTSTDTQYF.

The chain links TRBV21-1 to TRBJ2-1; the tabulated D call, TRBD2, remains unverified against the DNA. TRBV21-1 counts as a pseudogene. The CDR3 runs 17 residues. The CDR3 reads CASSKGCAGRSYNEQFF. DNA of the CDR3: TGTGCCAGCAGCAAAGGGTGCGCGGGAAGGTCCTACAATGAGCAGTTCTTC.

J is TRBJ2-7 and V is TRBV5-1, with a possible D match to TRBD1 (6 bases). Trimming took off 4 bases at V and 7 bases at J, with 18 bases between the two ends. The CDR3 extends over 14 amino acids. The germline CDR1 and CDR2 sequences are SGHRS and YFSETQ. The chain's CDR3 is CASSPQTGTGEQYF. CDR3 in DNA: TGCGCCAGCAGCCCACAAACAGGGACGGGAGAGCAGTACTTC.

The chain carries TRBV10-3 and TRBJ1-1; D not certain. This CDR3 has 10 amino acids. Germline V gene sequence: CDR1 ENHRY, CDR2 SYGVKD. V lost 10 bases and J lost 11, with 14 bases in between. The CDR3 nucleotides are TGTGCCACGGGCGAGGGTCTCGCTTTCTTT. Encoded protein: CATGEGLAFF.

This chain connects TRBV3-1 (or the pseudogene TRBV3-2) to TRBJ2-7; 7 bases align to TRBD1. Trimming took 6 bases from V and 4 from J; bases not matched to a gene: 0. This CDR3 is 11 amino acids long. The germline V gene has CDR1 LGHDT and CDR2 YNNKEL (reference sequence). The chain's CDR3 is CASRQGYEQYF. The DNA for the CDR3 is TGTGCCAGCAGACAGGGGTACGAGCAGTACTTC.

This chain links TRBV19 with TRBJ2-7; 9 bases are shared with TRBD1. V lost 4 bases to trimming and J lost 6 bases; unmatched junction nucleotides: 4. Per germline, CDR1 LNHDA and CDR2 SQIVND (reference sequence). The CDR3 has 13 amino acids. The CDR3 DNA sequence: TGTGCCAGTAGTAGGGGACAGGGATCCGAGCAGTACTTC. Protein sequence: CASSRGQGSEQYF. Full variable domain (rest looked up from reference TRBV19 and TRBJ2-7): DGGITQSPKYLFRKEGQNVTLSCEQNLNHDAMYWYRQDPGQGLRLIYYSQIVNDFQKGDIAEGYSVSREKKESFPLTVTSAQKNPTAFYLCASSRGQGSEQYFGPGTRLTVT.

The rearrangement links TRBV3-1 (or the pseudogene TRBV3-2) to TRBJ1-1; no definite D call. CDR1 is LGHDT, CDR2 YNNKEL, per germline (reference sequence). The CDR3 length is 13 residues. V was pared by 0 bases and J by 5 bases, with 7 bases between. The CDR3 region is CASSQESTTEAFF. As DNA, the CDR3 is TGTGCCAGCAGCCAAGAAAGTACAACTGAAGCTTTCTTT.

The chain has TRBV5-4 and TRBJ2-1; 7 bases fit TRBD2. CDR3 length: 14 amino acids. CDR1 and CDR2 (germline): SGHNT, YYREEE (reference sequence). After removal of 4 bases from V and 8 bases from J, the junction contained 9 bases not matched to a gene. The CDR3, as DNA: TGTGCCAGCAGCGGGACTAACCTTGTGGATGAGCAGTTCTTC. It encodes CASSGTNLVDEQFF.

The chain is built from TRBV9 and TRBJ1-4, with 9 bases that match TRBD1. Germline V CDR1 and CDR2: SGDLS, YYNGEE. The CDR3 loop spans 15 amino acids. V gave up 4 bases and J gave up 10 bases; unmatched junction bases: 11. This chain's CDR3 is CASSPTDRGSGKLFF. CDR3 sequence (DNA): TGTGCCAGCAGCCCTACGGACAGGGGTAGTGGAAAACTGTTTTTT.

V is TRBV19 and J is TRBJ2-7, with TRBD1 matching 7 bases. The CDR3 is 15 residues long. Trimming cost V 5 bases and J 3 bases; bases outside gene matches: 10. Looked up from germline, CDR1 is LNHDA and CDR2 is SQIVND (reference sequence). This CDR3 is CASSDRDSGVYEQYF. Written as DNA, the CDR3 is TGTGCCAGTAGTGACCGGGACAGTGGGGTCTACGAGCAGTACTTC.

Points on this clone: It is likely a read error, because the conserved phenylalanine at the end of the CDR3 is missing. The DNA is left out, because the CDR3 cannot be placed on it with certainty; the CDR3 is given as TCRdb lists it. The chain joins TRBV6-5 to TRBJ1-1; the table's D gene call, TRBD1, was not cross checked with the DNA. In germline, CDR1 is MNHEY, CDR2 SVGAGI. The CDR3 totals 11 residues, both ends included. The CDR3 loop reads CASSWARGNRR.